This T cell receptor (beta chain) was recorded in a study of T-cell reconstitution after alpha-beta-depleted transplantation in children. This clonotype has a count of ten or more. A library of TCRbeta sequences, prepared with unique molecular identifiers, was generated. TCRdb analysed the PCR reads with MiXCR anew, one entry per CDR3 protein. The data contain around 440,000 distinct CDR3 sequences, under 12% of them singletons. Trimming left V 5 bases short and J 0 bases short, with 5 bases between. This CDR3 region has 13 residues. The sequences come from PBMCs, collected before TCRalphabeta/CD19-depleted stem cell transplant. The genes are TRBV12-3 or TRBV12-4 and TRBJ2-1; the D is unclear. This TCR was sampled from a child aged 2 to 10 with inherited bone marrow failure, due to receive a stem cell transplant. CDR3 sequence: CASSILSYNEQFF. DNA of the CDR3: TGTGCCAGCAGTATACTCTCCTACAATGAGCAGTTCTTC.